Following are 17 T cell receptor beta chains from one sample sequenced in a study of blood T cell repertoires in COVID-19. Libraries were prepared by immunoSEQ multiplex PCR; TCRdb keeps only in-frame clonotypes and omits some of them. The sample shows roughly 120,000 clones, roughly 85% of them seen only once. Input material: peripheral blood. The receptors were gathered from a man aged 25 to 45 with acute or convalescent COVID-19.

The genes are TRBV6-6 and TRBJ1-2; unclear D gene. The germline V and J ends were trimmed by 2 bases and 8 bases, with 6 bases remaining between them. CDR3 length equals 11 residues. Germline values: CDR1 MNHNY, CDR2 SVGAGI (reference sequence). The CDR3 DNA reads TGTGCCAGCAGTTACGGAGGGGGCTACACCTTC. It translates to CASSYGGGYTF.

This clone was detected a few times. This chain joins TRBV18 and TRBJ2-3, with D possibly being TRBD1 (6 bases). The CDR3 sequence is 19 residues long. Germline V gene data show CDR1 as KGHSH and CDR2 as LQKENI. V was trimmed by 5 bases and J by 6 bases, leaving 30 bases between them. CDR3 DNA sequence: TGTGCCAGCTCATTCTCCGACAGGATGGTTTCTAACATCCCCGATACGCAGTATTTT. Its protein product is CASSFSDRMVSNIPDTQYF.

This clone has a single count. CDR3 sequence reads: CASPRAGSYNEQFF. The DNA for the CDR3 is TGTGCCAGCCCACGGGCGGGTTCCTACAATGAGCAGTTCTTC. The chain employs TRBV21-1 and TRBJ2-1; the table's D call TRBD2 went unverified against the DNA. TRBV21-1 is a listed pseudogene. The CDR3 has 14 residues.

V usage is TRBV30 and J usage is TRBJ2-5; D gene unclear. V gave up 3 bases and J gave up 1 base, with 6 bases separating them. The CDR3 sequence is 12 residues long. Germline V gene data show CDR1 as GTSNPN and CDR2 as SVGIG (reference sequence). CDR3 DNA sequence: TGTGCCTGGAGCCTCTTCCAAGAGACCCAGTACTTC. It encodes CAWSLFQETQYF.

This sequence joins TRBV7-9 and TRBJ1-6; 7 bases fit TRBD1. Per germline, CDR1 SEHNR and CDR2 FQNEAQ (reference sequence). This CDR3 is built from 14 residues. The V gene end was trimmed by 5 bases and the J gene end by 8 bases; junction bases not matched to a gene: 6. In DNA, the CDR3 is TGTGCCAGCAGCCCAGGGGGGTTAGATTCACCCCTCCACTTT. It is translated as CASSPGGLDSPLHF. Together with reference TRBV7-9 and TRBJ1-6, the CDR3 gives the full variable domain: DTGVSQNPRHKITKRGQNVTFRCDPISEHNRLYWYRQTLGQGPEFLTYFQNEAQLEKSRLLSDRFSAERPKGSFSTLEIQRTEQGDSAMYLCASSPGGLDSPLHFGNGTRLTVT.

In DNA, the CDR3 is TGTGCCAGCAGCCATCTAGCGGGGGGGCCTGGCACAGATACGCAGTATTTT. Its protein is CASSHLAGGPGTDTQYF. The chain links TRBV7-2 to TRBJ2-3; 12 bases match TRBD2. After removal of 5 bases from V and 1 base from J, the junction contained 7 bases not matched to a gene. CDR3 length: 17 amino acids. Germline assignment: CDR1 SGHTA and CDR2 FQGNSA.

The chain recombines TRBV24-1 with TRBJ1-2; D is possibly TRBD1 (6 bases). V lost 2 bases and J lost 7, with 25 bases in between. CDR3 length: 18 amino acids. Per the germline V gene, CDR1 is KGHDR and CDR2 is SFDVKD. CDR3 loop: CATSDCCGRTASPPGYTF. For the CDR3, the DNA is TGTGCCACCAGTGATTGCTGCGGGCGGACAGCTTCCCCCCCTGGCTACACCTTC.

V is TRBV4-2 and J is TRBJ2-7; perhaps TRBD2 as D (5 bases). The CDR3 covers 13 residues. Germline-derived CDR1 and CDR2 are LGHNA and YNFKEQ. V was cut by 3 bases and J by 1 base, with 7 bases left in between. CDR3 in amino acids: CASSQDLSYEQYF. CDR3 in DNA: TGTGCCAGCAGCCAGGACTTGTCCTACGAGCAGTACTTC.

The rearrangement uses TRBV6-1 and TRBJ2-7; maybe TRBD1 (5 bases). Deletions cut 2 bases from V and 3 bases from J, with 11 bases between. CDR1 MNHNS and CDR2 SASEGT come from the germline V gene. This CDR3 is 14 amino acids long. The CDR3 reads CASSEWWGSYEQYV. As DNA, the CDR3 is TGTGCCAGCAGTGAATGGTGGGGCAGCTACGAGCAGTACGTC.

The genes are TRBV9 and TRBJ1-4; 9 nucleotides match TRBD1. The CDR3 contains 14 residues. CDR1 and CDR2 (germline): SGDLS, YYNGEE. Trimming at V came to 3 bases and at J to 7 bases, leaving 4 bases not matched to a gene. CDR3 DNA: TGTGCCAGCAGCGCCCGACAGGGGGGTGAAAAACTGTTTTTT. This translates into CASSARQGGEKLFF.

CDR3 coding DNA: TGTGCCAGCATCACCTTGACAGGCCGCAATCAGCCCCAGCATTTT. Its translation: CASITLTGRNQPQHF. This chain connects TRBV6-5 to TRBJ1-5, with D possibly matching TRBD1 (6 bases). V gave up 7 bases and J gave up 2 bases, with 15 bases separating them. Per the germline V gene, CDR1 is MNHEY and CDR2 is SVGAGI. CDR3 length equals 15 residues.

The chain employs TRBV5-4 and TRBJ2-7, with D possibly matching TRBD1 (5 bases). The germline V gene encodes CDR1 SGHNT and CDR2 YYREEE (reference sequence). Trimming left V 0 bases short and J 0 bases short, with 10 bases between. There are 15 residues in the CDR3. CDR3 coding DNA: TGTGCCAGCAGCTTGGAACAGGAGAGCTCCTACGAGCAGTACTTC. Encoded protein: CASSLEQESSYEQYF.

The rearrangement uses TRBV6-2 or TRBV6-3 and TRBJ2-5; 9 nucleotides match TRBD2. Germline V CDR1 and CDR2: MNHEY, SVGEGT. Trimming took 0 bases from V and 4 from J; bases not matched to a gene: 12. The CDR3 spans 18 residues. The CDR3 nucleotides are TGTGCCAGCAGTTACTCTCCTTTCGGCGGGAGGGCCGGAGAGACCCAGTACTTC. This gives the protein CASSYSPFGGRAGETQYF.

The count of this clone is one. The chain combines TRBV6-2 or TRBV6-3 with TRBJ2-7; perhaps TRBD1 as D (5 bases). V lost 0 bases to trimming and J lost 6 bases, with 15 bases between them. This CDR3 has 15 amino acids. The germline CDR1 and CDR2 sequences are MNHEY and SVGEGT. The CDR3: CASSYSDTSGLEQYF. CDR3 nucleotide sequence: TGTGCCAGCAGTTACTCGGACACCTCGGGTCTCGAGCAGTACTTC.

This chain links TRBV5-1 with TRBJ2-7; D remains ambiguous. The length of the CDR3 is 14 residues. The germline V gene encodes CDR1 SGHRS and CDR2 YFSETQ. With 0 bases removed from V and 0 bases from J, the gap between germline ends came to 7 bases. CDR3 amino acids: CASSLAGSSYEQYF. The DNA of the CDR3 is TGCGCCAGCAGCTTGGCTGGCAGCTCCTACGAGCAGTACTTC.

This chain connects TRBV5-6 to TRBJ2-3; 13 bases match TRBD2. Unmatched junction bases numbered 5, after V lost 4 bases and J lost 3 bases. This CDR3 region has 16 residues. Germline V gives CDR1 SGHDT, CDR2 YYEEEE. The CDR3 DNA reads as TGTGCCAGCAGCCCCGGACTAGCGGGGGTTACAGATACGCAGTATTTT. Residues: CASSPGLAGVTDTQYF. The full variable domain, in which reference TRBV5-6 and TRBJ2-3 provide the parts outside the CDR3, is DAGVTQSPTHLIKTRGQQVTLRCSPKSGHDTVSWYQQALGQGPQFIFQYYEEEERQRGNFPDRFSGHQFPNYSSELNVNALLLGDSALYLCASSPGLAGVTDTQYFGPGTRLTVL.

This chain connects TRBV18 to TRBJ1-2, with 7 positions matching TRBD1. Looked up from germline, CDR1 is KGHSH and CDR2 is LQKENI. The CDR3 spans 16 residues. V lost 4 bases, J lost 1 base, and 9 bases stayed unmatched. CDR3 sequence reads: CASSRQTGNFNYGYTF. CDR3 sequence (DNA): TGTGCCAGCTCACGTCAGACAGGGAATTTTAACTATGGCTACACCTTC. The whole variable domain, remainder taken from reference TRBV18 and TRBJ1-2, is NAGVMQNPRHLVRRRGQEARLRCSPMKGHSHVYWYRQLPEEGLKFMVYLQKENIIDESGMPKERFSAEFPKEGPSILRIQQVVRGDSAAYFCASSRQTGNFNYGYTFGSGTRLTVV.